The TCR beta chain under discussion was sequenced for a study of response to subunit inactivated influenza vaccine. Findings and caveats of the study: There was a suggestion from the authors that each seasonal influenza vaccination recruits few new T cells.

This CDR3 region has 16 residues. In germline, CDR1 is DFQATT, CDR2 SNEGSKA (reference sequence). MiXCR, applied by TCRdb to the RT-PCR reads, yields one record per CDR3 protein. This sample has roughly 790,000 distinct CDR3 sequences, with roughly 20% found just once. On this clonotype itself: Its target is unknown.

The chain carries TRBV20-1 and TRBJ2-7; TRBD1 matches at 8 bases. This sample comprised PBMCs from blood, obtained 5 to 6 days after vaccination. This clonotype was sampled from a man aged 50 to 60 who received an inactivated influenza vaccine. DNA for the CDR3: TGCTGTGTTGGCCCTCCCCGCGACAGGGGAAGGTACGAGCAGTACTTC. Translating gives CCVGPPRDRGRYEQYF.